What follows are 14 T cell receptor beta chains derived from one specimen sequenced in a study of cytomegalovirus exposure and HLA in healthy donors. Sequencing used immunoSEQ multiplex PCR; TCRdb keeps in-frame clones, though not all of them. The sample has 220,000 or so clones; approximately 82% are singletons. Sequenced: PBMCs. The origin of the receptors is a woman in her late teens or twenties in good health and CMV-seronegative.

V is TRBV29-1 and J is TRBJ1-2; D possibly corresponds to TRBD1 (5 bases). The V gene lost 6 bases and the J gene lost 4 bases, with 12 bases spanning the gap. The CDR3 runs 12 residues. The V gene's germline CDR1 is SQVTM and CDR2 ANQGSEA. The CDR3 region has the DNA TGCAGCGTCCTAACGGGGACCTATGGCTACACCTTC. Translation: CSVLTGTYGYTF. Together with reference TRBV29-1 and TRBJ1-2, the CDR3 gives the full variable domain: SAVISQKPSRDICQRGTSLTIQCQVDSQVTMMFWYRQQPGQSLTLIATANQGSEATYESGFVIDKFPISRPNLTFSTLTVSNMSPEDSSIYLCSVLTGTYGYTFGSGTRLTVV.

The chain joins TRBV27 to TRBJ1-2; D is ambiguous. V lost 2 bases to trimming and J lost 2 bases, with 6 bases between them. Germline lookup yields CDR1 MNHEY and CDR2 SMNVEV (reference sequence). The length of the CDR3 is 13 residues. This CDR3 reads CASSLAENYGYTF. CDR3 sequence (DNA): TGTGCCAGCAGTTTAGCGGAGAACTATGGCTACACCTTC.

The gene calls are TRBV18 and TRBJ2-5; 12 nucleotides line up with TRBD1. Trimming at V came to 4 bases and at J to 5 bases, leaving 5 bases not matched to a gene. CDR3 length equals 15 residues. Germline-derived CDR1 and CDR2 are KGHSH and LQKENI. The DNA for the CDR3 is TGTGCCAGCTCACGGGACAGGGGGCGCGGGGAGACCCAGTACTTC. This encodes CASSRDRGRGETQYF.

The chain has TRBV27 and TRBJ2-6, with D perhaps TRBD1 or TRBD2 (6 bases each). V lost 4 bases and J lost 4, with 11 bases in between. This CDR3 has 15 residues. CDR1 is MNHEY, CDR2 SMNVEV, per germline (reference sequence). The CDR3 DNA follows: TGTGCCAGCAGTTCCCTCGGGGGCGGGGCCAACGTCCTGACTTTC. Encoded protein: CASSSLGGGANVLTF.

V usage is TRBV5-6 and J usage is TRBJ1-6, with D possibly being TRBD1 (5 bases). V lost 2 bases and J lost 9, with 12 bases in between. The length of the CDR3 is 14 residues. Germline CDR1 reads SGHDT; CDR2 reads YYEEEE. The CDR3 sequence is CASSLGDSGSPLHF. For the CDR3, the DNA is TGTGCCAGCAGCTTAGGTGACAGCGGTTCACCCCTCCACTTT.

The chain links TRBV7-9 to TRBJ1-2; tentative D call: TRBD1 (6 bases). V was cut by 1 base and J by 3 bases, with 15 bases left in between. Germline V CDR1 and CDR2: SEHNR, FQNEAQ (reference sequence). The CDR3 covers 16 residues. CDR3 DNA sequence: TGTGCCAGCAGCTTAGTAGTGGGGACAATGGACTATGGCTACACCTTC. Residues: CASSLVVGTMDYGYTF.

This chain's CDR3 is CASSPHLGGGTEAFF. The CDR3 coding sequence is TGTGCCAGCAGTCCCCACTTAGGGGGGGGAACTGAAGCTTTCTTT. V gene TRBV27 combines with J gene TRBJ1-1, with TRBD1 as a possible D gene (6 bases). The V end was cut by 5 bases, the J end by 5 bases, with 18 bases between. In germline, CDR1 is MNHEY, CDR2 SMNVEV (reference sequence). The CDR3 loop spans 15 amino acids.

J is TRBJ1-2 and V is TRBV29-1; the D gene is possibly TRBD1 (5 bases). There are 13 residues in the CDR3. Looked up from germline, CDR1 is SQVTM and CDR2 is ANQGSEA. The V end lost 7 bases, the J end lost 8 bases, and 20 bases lay between the germline ends. The chain's CDR3 is CSAHRGTSEGYTF. CDR3 nucleotide sequence: TGCAGCGCCCACCGGGGCACCTCCGAAGGCTACACCTTC.

This sequence joins TRBV7-6 and TRBJ1-1; D call uncertain. The germline V gene encodes CDR1 SGHVS and CDR2 FNYEAQ. The CDR3 loop spans 13 amino acids. The germline V and J ends were trimmed by 7 bases and 1 base, with 10 bases remaining between them. The CDR3 sequence: CASTNPRNTEAFF. CDR3 in DNA: TGTGCCAGCACGAATCCGAGGAACACTGAAGCTTTCTTT.

This clone was recorded once. The chain uses TRBV5-1 and TRBJ2-2, with 11 bases identical to TRBD2. The CDR3 has 16 amino acids. V lost 7 bases and J lost 1; bases outside the gene matches: 6. Germline CDR1 and CDR2: SGHRS and YFSETQ. In DNA form, the CDR3 reads TGCGCCAGCTCGCCCGGGACTAGCGGGAACACCGGGGAGCTGTTTTTT. Protein: CASSPGTSGNTGELFF.

Only one count was recorded for this clone. The rearrangement uses TRBV10-2 and TRBJ2-1, with TRBD2 identical over 11 bases. The germline CDR1 and CDR2 sequences are WSHSY and SAAADI. There are 16 residues in the CDR3. The V gene end was trimmed by 6 bases and the J gene end by 1 base; junction bases not matched to a gene: 5. The CDR3 spells CASRTSGVGSYNEQFF. The CDR3 DNA follows: TGCGCCAGCAGGACTAGCGGGGTCGGGTCCTACAATGAGCAGTTCTTC.

The V and J genes are TRBV18 and TRBJ1-1; D ambiguous. The CDR3 sequence is 13 residues long. Germline V gene data show CDR1 as KGHSH and CDR2 as LQKENI. V shed 8 bases and J shed 1 base, with 11 bases lying between them. The CDR3 loop is CASVTSPNTEAFF. Here the CDR3 DNA reads TGTGCCAGCGTCACCAGTCCGAACACTGAAGCTTTCTTT. Based on the CDR3 plus reference TRBV18 and TRBJ1-1, the full variable domain is NAGVMQNPRHLVRRRGQEARLRCSPMKGHSHVYWYRQLPEEGLKFMVYLQKENIIDESGMPKERFSAEFPKEGPSILRIQQVVRGDSAAYFCASVTSPNTEAFFGQGTRLTVV.

This chain connects TRBV28 to TRBJ2-7, with D possibly being TRBD1 (6 bases). Germline CDR1 is MDHEN and CDR2 is SYDVKM. Trimming removed 4 bases from V and 3 bases from J, with 16 bases in between. This CDR3 has 15 amino acids. In DNA form, the CDR3 reads TGTGCCAGCAGTTCATCCGGGACACAAATCTACGAGCAGTACTTC. It yields the protein CASSSSGTQIYEQYF. The whole variable domain, filled in from reference TRBV28 and TRBJ2-7, reads DVKVTQSSRYLVKRTGEKVFLECVQDMDHENMFWYRQDPGLGLRLIYFSYDVKMKEKGDIPEGYSVSREKKERFSLILESASTNQTSMYLCASSSSGTQIYEQYFGPGTRLTVT.

This sequence joins TRBV7-3 and TRBJ2-1; a possible D gene is TRBD2 (5 bases). Per germline, CDR1 SGHTA and CDR2 FQGTGA. Between the trimmed V and J ends, which lost 0 bases and 6 bases, there was a span of 15 bases. The CDR3 covers 16 residues. The CDR3 sequence: CASSLTASGARNEQFF. The CDR3, as DNA: TGTGCCAGCAGCTTAACGGCGAGCGGAGCCCGCAATGAGCAGTTCTTC.